The 4 T cell receptor beta chains below all came from one sample that was sequenced in a study of cytotoxic CD8 clonotypes in ibrutinib-treated CLL. Libraries were prepared by immunoSEQ multiplex PCR; TCRdb keeps only in-frame clonotypes and omits some of them. The sample comprises 150,000 or so clones, roughly 77% of which are singletons, and approximately 2% rests with the top ten. This specimen consisted of PBMCs, obtained after 12 months of ibrutinib treatment. The receptor set was obtained from a human donor with chronic lymphocytic leukemia.

The rearrangement uses TRBV19 and TRBJ2-5, with a possible D match to TRBD2 (5 bases). The CDR3 covers 16 residues. V was clipped by 3 bases and J by 1 base, with 15 bases between them. CDR1 is LNHDA and CDR2 is SQIVND in the germline V gene (reference sequence). CDR3 DNA: TGTGCCAGTAGTATCCTCAGCGGAACCTTCCAAGAGACCCAGTACTTC. It is translated as CASSILSGTFQETQYF.

The chain combines TRBV5-1 with TRBJ2-3; weak D call: TRBD2 (7 bases). The V and J ends lost 5 bases and 6 bases respectively, with 16 bases between them. This CDR3 region has 14 residues. The V gene's germline CDR1 is SGHRS and CDR2 YFSETQ. The CDR3 reads CASSPAGTRDTQYF. CDR3 in DNA: TGCGCCAGCAGTCCAGCGGGGACAAGGGATACGCAGTATTTT. The whole variable domain, remainder taken from reference TRBV5-1 and TRBJ2-3, is KAGVTQTPRYLIKTRGQQVTLSCSPISGHRSVSWYQQTPGQGLQFLFEYFSETQRNKGNFPGRFSGRQFSNSRSEMNVSTLELGDSALYLCASSPAGTRDTQYFGPGTRLTVL.

The rearrangement links TRBV28 to TRBJ1-2, with 7 bases aligning to TRBD1. Germline CDR1 reads MDHEN; CDR2 reads SYDVKM. Trimming at V came to 3 bases and at J to 1 base, leaving 8 bases not matched to a gene. This CDR3 is 16 amino acids long. In DNA form, the CDR3 reads TGTGCCAGCAGTTTTCTCCCCAGGGGGGGTAACTATGGCTACACCTTC. Protein product: CASSFLPRGGNYGYTF.

The chain recombines TRBV11-1 with TRBJ2-7; 7 nucleotides align to TRBD1. The CDR3 covers 12 residues. The V gene's germline CDR1 is SGHAT and CDR2 FQDESV (reference sequence). The trim removed 5 bases at V and 7 bases at J, leaving 5 bases unmatched. CDR3 nucleotides: TGTGCCAGCAGCCAAGACAGGGAGGAGCAGTACTTC. Protein sequence: CASSQDREEQYF.